The source of this T cell receptor beta chain is a study of post-analysis software for immune sequencing data. As for the study in general: Disease courses included relapsing-remitting, secondary progressive and progressive-relapsing multiple sclerosis.

This clonotype was picked up a small number of times. What it binds is not known. Germline CDR1 and CDR2: DFQATT and SNEGSKA (reference sequence). This CDR3 spans 14 amino acids. Trimming took 0 bases from V and 10 from J; bases not matched to a gene: 9. TCR beta cDNA libraries included unique molecular identifiers. Input populations of roughly 0.95 to 10 million T cells gave rise to approximately 500,000 cDNA molecules. A single record per CDR3 protein comes from TCRdb applying MiXCR to the PCR reads. The sample gives 650,000 to 900,000 distinct CDR3 sequences, around 46% of which show up once; 4.9% is in the top ten. Study-level findings and limits: Strong same-batch co-clustering of samples appeared with F measure clustering. Among multiple sclerosis patients, normalized Chao1 diversity was significantly below that of controls. Controls showed lower frequencies than patients for roughly five TRBV segments, and TRBV5-6, TRBV5-1 and TRBV20-1 were among these.

The TCR was taken from a girl aged 5-17 years with multiple sclerosis. V and J are TRBV20-1 and TRBJ2-1, with 7 bases matching TRBD2. The sample was blood. The CDR3 sequence is CSARERRAGVEQFF. For the CDR3, the DNA is TGCAGTGCTAGAGAGAGGCGGGCGGGAGTAGAGCAGTTCTTC.